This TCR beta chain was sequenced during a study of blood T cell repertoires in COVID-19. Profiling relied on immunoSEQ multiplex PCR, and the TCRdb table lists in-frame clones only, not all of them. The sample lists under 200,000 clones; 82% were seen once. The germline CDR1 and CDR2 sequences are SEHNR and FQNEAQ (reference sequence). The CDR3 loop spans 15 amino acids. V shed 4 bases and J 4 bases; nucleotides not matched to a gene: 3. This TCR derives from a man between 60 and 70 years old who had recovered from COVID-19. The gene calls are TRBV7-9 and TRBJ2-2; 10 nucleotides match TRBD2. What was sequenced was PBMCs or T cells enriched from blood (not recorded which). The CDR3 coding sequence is TGTGCCAGCAGCTCCATAGCGGGAGGCACCGGGGAGCTGTTTTTT. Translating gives CASSSIAGGTGELFF.